Reported below is one T cell receptor beta chain. Antigen specificity is unknown. Other DNA sequences of this sample code for an identical CDR3. The PCR contained 60 Vbeta and 13 Jbeta primers. Method: immunoSEQ multiplex PCR; TCRdb's copy keeps in-frame clones and lacks some. The sample shows 150,000 to 200,000 clones, over 65% of them seen only once. The data originate from a study of cytomegalovirus exposure and HLA in healthy donors. For the study at large: Clustering assigned about 80% of the approximately 400 genotyped donors to the Caucasian-associated ancestry cluster.

Points from the study as a whole: When a later analysis compared HLA-associated TCR beta chains with equally common others, the HLA-associated chains turned out to be more clonally expanded and to have lower generation probabilities. Within the data, a cluster of highly shared sequence variants was likely a sequencing artifact.

The clonotype originates from a man younger than 35 in good health and CMV-seronegative. The sequencing input was PBMCs.

The CDR3 sequence: CASSTDRGNQPQHF. CDR3 coding DNA: TGTGCCAGCAGCACCGACAGGGGCAATCAGCCCCAGCATTTT. The genes are TRBV6-5 and TRBJ1-5, with 7 bases lining up with TRBD1. CDR1 is MNHEY and CDR2 is SVGAGI in the germline V gene. The CDR3 has 14 residues. V shed 6 bases, J shed 2 bases, and the junction held 4 bases outside the gene matches.